The entry that follows covers one T cell receptor (beta chain) sequence. Germline loops: CDR1 SGHRS, CDR2 YFSETQ. V was clipped by 0 bases and J by 0 bases; unmatched bases: 7. CDR3 size: 18 residues. These data originate in a study of blood T cell repertoires in COVID-19. For the study at large: Sites across the United States, Italy and Spain contributed samples from acute and convalescent COVID-19. PBMCs, B-cell-depleted T cells, or T cells provided the cDNA or gDNA that made up the material.

Under the authors' procedure: Scientists estimated how many nucleated cells there were by amplifying reference gene primers. Measured with immunoSEQ multiplex PCR; TCRdb has only the in-frame clones, and not every one. V, J and clone size are taken as reported in that table, and D and trimming were inferred from the DNA itself. This table has some 190,000 clones, nearly 90% appearing once. The sequence was collected from a woman between 35 and 50 years old who had recovered from COVID-19. The specimen was peripheral blood. The V and J genes are TRBV5-1 and TRBJ2-3, with 10 nucleotides matching TRBD2. CDR3 nucleotides: TGCGCCAGCAGCTTGGCCACAGCGGGAGGGGCAAGCACAGATACGCAGTATTTT. Translation: CASSLATAGGASTDTQYF.